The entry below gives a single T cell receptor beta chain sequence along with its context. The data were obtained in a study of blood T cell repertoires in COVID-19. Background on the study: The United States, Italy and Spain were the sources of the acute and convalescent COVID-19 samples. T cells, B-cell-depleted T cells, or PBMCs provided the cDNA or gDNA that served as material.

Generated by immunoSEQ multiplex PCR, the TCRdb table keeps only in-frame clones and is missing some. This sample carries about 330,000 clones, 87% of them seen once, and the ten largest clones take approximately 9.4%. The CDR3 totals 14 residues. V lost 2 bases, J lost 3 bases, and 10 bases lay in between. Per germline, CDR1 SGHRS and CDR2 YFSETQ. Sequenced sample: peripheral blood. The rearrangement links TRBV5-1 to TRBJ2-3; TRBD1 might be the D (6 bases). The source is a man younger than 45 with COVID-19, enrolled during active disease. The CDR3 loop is CASSLGTTTDTQYF. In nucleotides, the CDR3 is TGCGCCAGCAGCTTAGGGACAACGACAGATACGCAGTATTTT.